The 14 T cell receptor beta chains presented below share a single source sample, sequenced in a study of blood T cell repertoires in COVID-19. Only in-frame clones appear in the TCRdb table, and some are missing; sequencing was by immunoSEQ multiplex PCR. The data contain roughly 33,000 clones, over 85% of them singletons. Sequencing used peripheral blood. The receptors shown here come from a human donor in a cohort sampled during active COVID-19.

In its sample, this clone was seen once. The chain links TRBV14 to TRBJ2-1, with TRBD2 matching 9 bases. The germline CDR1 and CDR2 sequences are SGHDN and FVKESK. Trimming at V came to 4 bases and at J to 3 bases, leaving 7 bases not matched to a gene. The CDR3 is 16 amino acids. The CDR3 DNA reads TGTGCCAGCAGCCCCTTAGCGGGAGTCAGCTACAATGAGCAGTTCTTC. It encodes CASSPLAGVSYNEQFF.

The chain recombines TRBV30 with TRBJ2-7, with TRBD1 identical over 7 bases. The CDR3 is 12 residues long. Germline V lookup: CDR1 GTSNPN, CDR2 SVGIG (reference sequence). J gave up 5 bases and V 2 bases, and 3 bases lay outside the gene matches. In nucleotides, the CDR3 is TGTGCCTGGAGTCCTCAGGGGGACGAGCAGTACTTC. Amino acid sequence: CAWSPQGDEQYF.

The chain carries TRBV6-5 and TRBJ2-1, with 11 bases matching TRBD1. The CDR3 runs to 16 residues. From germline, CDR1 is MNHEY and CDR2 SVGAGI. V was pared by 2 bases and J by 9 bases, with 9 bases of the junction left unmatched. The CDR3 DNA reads TGTGCCAGCAGTTACCTAGGACAGGGGGCGTCCAGTGAGCAGTTCTTC. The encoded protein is CASSYLGQGASSEQFF.

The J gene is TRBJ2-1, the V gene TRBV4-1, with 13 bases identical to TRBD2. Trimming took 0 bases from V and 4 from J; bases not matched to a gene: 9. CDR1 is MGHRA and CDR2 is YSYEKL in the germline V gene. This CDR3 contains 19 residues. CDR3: CASSQDRLGLAGAYNEQFF. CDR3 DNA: TGCGCCAGCAGCCAAGATCGTCTAGGACTAGCGGGAGCTTACAATGAGCAGTTCTTC.

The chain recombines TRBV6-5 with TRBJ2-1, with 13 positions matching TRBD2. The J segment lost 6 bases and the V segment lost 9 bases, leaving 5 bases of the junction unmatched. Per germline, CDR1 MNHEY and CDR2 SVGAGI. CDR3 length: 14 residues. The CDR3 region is CASSGTSGTNEQFF. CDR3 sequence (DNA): TGTGCCAGTTCCGGGACTAGCGGGACCAATGAGCAGTTCTTC.

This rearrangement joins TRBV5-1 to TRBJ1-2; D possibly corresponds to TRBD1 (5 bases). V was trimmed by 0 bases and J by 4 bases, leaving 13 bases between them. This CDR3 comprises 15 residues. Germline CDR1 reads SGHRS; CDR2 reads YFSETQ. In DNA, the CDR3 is TGCGCCAGCAGCTTGGGGCAGGACACCTCCTATGGCTACACCTTC. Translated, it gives CASSLGQDTSYGYTF.

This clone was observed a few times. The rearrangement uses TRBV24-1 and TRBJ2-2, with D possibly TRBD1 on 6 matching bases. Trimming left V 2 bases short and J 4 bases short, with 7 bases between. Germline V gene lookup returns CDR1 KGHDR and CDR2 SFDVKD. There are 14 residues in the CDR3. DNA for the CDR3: TGTGCCACCAGTGATTCACAGGGCACCGGGGAGCTGTTTTTT. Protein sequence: CATSDSQGTGELFF.

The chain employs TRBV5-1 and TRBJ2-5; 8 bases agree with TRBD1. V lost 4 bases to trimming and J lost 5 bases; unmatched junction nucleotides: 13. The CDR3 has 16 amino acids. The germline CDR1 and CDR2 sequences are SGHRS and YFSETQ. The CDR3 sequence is CASSQEHRGLVETQYF. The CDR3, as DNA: TGCGCCAGCAGCCAAGAGCACAGGGGGTTAGTGGAGACCCAGTACTTC.

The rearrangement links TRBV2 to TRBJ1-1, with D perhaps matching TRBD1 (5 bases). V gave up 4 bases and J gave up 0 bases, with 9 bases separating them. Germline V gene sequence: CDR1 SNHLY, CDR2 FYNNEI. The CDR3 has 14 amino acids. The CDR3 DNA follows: TGTGCCAGCAGTGCGGGGGAATTGAACACTGAAGCTTTCTTT. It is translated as CASSAGELNTEAFF. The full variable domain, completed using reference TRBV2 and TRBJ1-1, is EPEVTQTPSHQVTQMGQEVILRCVPISNHLYFYWYRQILGQKVEFLVSFYNNEISEKSEIFDDQFSVERPDGSNFTLKIRSTKLEDSAMYFCASSAGELNTEAFFGQGTRLTVV.

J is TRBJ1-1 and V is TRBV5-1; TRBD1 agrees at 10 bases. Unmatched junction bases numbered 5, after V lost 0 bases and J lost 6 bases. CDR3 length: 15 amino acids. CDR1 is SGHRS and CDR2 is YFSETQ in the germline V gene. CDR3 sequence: CASSLAPGQGSEAFF. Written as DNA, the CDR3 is TGCGCCAGCAGCTTGGCCCCGGGACAGGGGTCTGAAGCTTTCTTT.

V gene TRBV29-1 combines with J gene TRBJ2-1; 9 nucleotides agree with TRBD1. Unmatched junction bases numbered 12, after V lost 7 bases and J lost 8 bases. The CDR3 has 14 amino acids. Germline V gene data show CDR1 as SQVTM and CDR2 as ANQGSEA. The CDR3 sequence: CSDVTGQGSHEQFF. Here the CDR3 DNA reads TGCAGCGACGTCACGGGACAGGGTAGTCATGAGCAGTTCTTC.

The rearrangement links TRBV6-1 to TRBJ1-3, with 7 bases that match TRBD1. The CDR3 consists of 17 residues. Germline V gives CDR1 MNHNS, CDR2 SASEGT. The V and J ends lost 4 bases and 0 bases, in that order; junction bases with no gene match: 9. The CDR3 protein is CASSVGRQGISGNTIYF. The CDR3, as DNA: TGTGCCAGCAGTGTAGGGAGACAGGGCATCTCTGGAAACACCATATATTTT.

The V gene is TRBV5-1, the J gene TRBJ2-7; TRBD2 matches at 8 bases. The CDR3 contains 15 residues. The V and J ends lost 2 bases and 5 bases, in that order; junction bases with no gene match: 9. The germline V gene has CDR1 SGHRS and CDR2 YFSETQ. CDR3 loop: CASSLEAGGINEQYF. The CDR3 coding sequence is TGCGCCAGCAGCTTAGAGGCGGGGGGCATAAACGAGCAGTACTTC.

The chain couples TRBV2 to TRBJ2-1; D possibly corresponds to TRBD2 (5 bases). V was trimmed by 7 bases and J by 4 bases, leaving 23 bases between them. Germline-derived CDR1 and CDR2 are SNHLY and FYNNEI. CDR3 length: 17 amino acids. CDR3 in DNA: TGTGCCAGCACCCTCAATTGGCCGGGGAACTCTTACAATGAGCAGTTCTTC. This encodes CASTLNWPGNSYNEQFF.